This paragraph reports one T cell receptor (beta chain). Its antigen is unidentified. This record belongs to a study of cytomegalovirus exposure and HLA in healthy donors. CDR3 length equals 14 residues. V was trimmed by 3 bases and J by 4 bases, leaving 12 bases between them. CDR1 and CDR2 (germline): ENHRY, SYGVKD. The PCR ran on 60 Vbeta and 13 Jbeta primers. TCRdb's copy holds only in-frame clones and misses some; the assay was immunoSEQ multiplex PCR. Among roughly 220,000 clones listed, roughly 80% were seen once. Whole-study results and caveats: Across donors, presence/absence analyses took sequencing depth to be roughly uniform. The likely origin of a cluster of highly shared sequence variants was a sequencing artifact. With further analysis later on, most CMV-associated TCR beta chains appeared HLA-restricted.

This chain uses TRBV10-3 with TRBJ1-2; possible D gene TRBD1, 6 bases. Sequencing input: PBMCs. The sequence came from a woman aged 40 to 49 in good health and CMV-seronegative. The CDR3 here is CAISDSTGLYGYTF. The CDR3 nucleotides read TGTGCCATCAGTGACTCGACAGGCCTCTATGGCTACACCTTC.